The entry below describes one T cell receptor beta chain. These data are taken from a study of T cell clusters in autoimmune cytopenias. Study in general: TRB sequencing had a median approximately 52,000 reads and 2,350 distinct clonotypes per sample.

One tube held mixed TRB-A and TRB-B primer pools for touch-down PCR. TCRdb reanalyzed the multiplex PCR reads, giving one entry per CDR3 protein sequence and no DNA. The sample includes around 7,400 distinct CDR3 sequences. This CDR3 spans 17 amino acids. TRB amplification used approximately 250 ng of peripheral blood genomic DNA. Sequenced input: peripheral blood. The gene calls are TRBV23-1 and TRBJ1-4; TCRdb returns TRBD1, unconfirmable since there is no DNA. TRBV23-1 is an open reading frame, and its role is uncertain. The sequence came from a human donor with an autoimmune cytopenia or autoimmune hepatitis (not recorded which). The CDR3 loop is CASPSGDRMGANEKLFF.